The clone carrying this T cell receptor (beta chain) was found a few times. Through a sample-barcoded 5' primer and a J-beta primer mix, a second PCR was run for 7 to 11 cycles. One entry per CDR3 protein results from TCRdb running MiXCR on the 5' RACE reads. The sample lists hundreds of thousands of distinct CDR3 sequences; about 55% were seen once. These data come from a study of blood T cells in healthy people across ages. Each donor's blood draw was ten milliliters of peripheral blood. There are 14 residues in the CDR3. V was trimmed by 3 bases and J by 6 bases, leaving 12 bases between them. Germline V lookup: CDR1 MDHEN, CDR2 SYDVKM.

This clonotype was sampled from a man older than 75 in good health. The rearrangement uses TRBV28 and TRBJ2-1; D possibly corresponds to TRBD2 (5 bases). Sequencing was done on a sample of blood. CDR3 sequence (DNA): TGTGCCAGCAGTTTTGAAGGGCGGGTCAATGAGCAGTTCTTC. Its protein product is CASSFEGRVNEQFF.